The rows below give T cell receptor beta chains drawn from one sample of a study of blood T cell repertoires in COVID-19. The method was immunoSEQ multiplex PCR; TCRdb's version includes in-frame clones alone and lacks a portion of them. The sample lists 200,000 to 300,000 clones, approximately 86% occurring once. The material sequenced was peripheral blood. Receptors were obtained from a man younger than 40 with active or convalescent COVID-19. The CDR3 runs from the conserved cysteine through the conserved F or W. A D gene is named only where the DNA matches it firmly. Only some rows state a clone size, as once, few, many or a class for expanded clones.

v_call,clone_size,d_call,j_call,cdr3_aa,cdr3_nt
TRBV29-1,NA,NA,TRBJ2-3,CSTQHYNTDTQYF,TGCAGCACCCAACATTATAACACAGATACGCAGTATTTT
TRBV6-5,once,NA,TRBJ2-1,CASLGGTVNEQFF,TGTGCCAGTCTTGGGGGGACGGTCAATGAGCAGTTCTTC
TRBV11-2,NA,TRBD1,TRBJ1-6,CASSWQGVNSPLHF,TGTGCCAGCAGCTGGCAGGGGGTCAATTCACCCCTCCACTTT
TRBV7-2,NA,NA,TRBJ1-2,CASSLGGKGGYTF,TGTGCCAGCAGCTTAGGAGGGAAAGGAGGCTACACCTTC
TRBV5-6,NA,NA,TRBJ2-5,CASSSREQETQYF,TGTGCCAGCAGCTCCCGGGAGCAAGAGACCCAGTACTTC
TRBV4-2,once,NA,TRBJ2-2,CASSLTTTGELFF,TGTGCCAGCAGCCTTACAACCACCGGGGAGCTGTTTTTT
TRBV3-1/TRBV3-2,NA,TRBD2,TRBJ2-7,CASSQEPAGGGYEQYF,TGTGCCAGCAGCCAGGAACCGGCTGGCGGGGGCTACGAGCAGTACTTC
TRBV5-4,NA,TRBD2,TRBJ2-1,CASGGEPYNEQFF,TGTGCCAGCGGGGGGGAACCCTACAATGAGCAGTTCTTC
TRBV3-1/TRBV3-2,NA,NA,TRBJ2-3,CASSHSGSTSTRDLDTQYF,TGTGCCAGCAGCCATTCGGGGAGCACCTCAACCCGCGATCTGGATACGCAGTATTTT
TRBV30,NA,NA,TRBJ2-3,CAWRRQGTGTQYF,TGTGCCTGGAGGCGGCAGGGGACCGGTACGCAGTATTTT
TRBV5-1,NA,TRBD2,TRBJ2-7,CASGLAGNSYEQYF,TGCGCCAGCGGACTAGCGGGAAACTCCTACGAGCAGTACTTC
TRBV19,NA,NA,TRBJ2-2,CASSIGDRNTGELFF,TGTGCCAGTAGTATCGGGGATCGGAACACCGGGGAGCTGTTTTTT
TRBV11-3,NA,NA,TRBJ2-1,CASSPVNYNEQFF,TGTGCCAGCAGCCCTGTTAACTACAATGAGCAGTTCTTC
TRBV2,NA,TRBD2,TRBJ2-1,CASSPSGRSYNEQFF,TGTGCCAGCTCTCCTAGCGGCCGCTCCTACAATGAGCAGTTCTTC